The entry that follows covers one T cell receptor beta chain sequence. These data belong to a study of blood T cell repertoires in COVID-19. Here immunoSEQ multiplex PCR was the method, and the copy in TCRdb shows in-frame clones only, minus some. The sample has about 240,000 clones, 83% seen once. The V end was cut by 5 bases, the J end by 0 bases, with 9 bases between. The CDR3 totals 14 residues. Germline values: CDR1 PRHDT, CDR2 FYEKMQ (reference sequence). The chain joins TRBV13 to TRBJ2-3, with D perhaps matching TRBD2 (5 bases). Material for sequencing was PBMCs or T cells enriched from blood (not recorded which). This TCR was recovered from a middle-aged woman who had been exposed to COVID-19. Here the CDR3 DNA reads TGTGCCAGCAGCGCCCGGACTAGCACAGATACGCAGTATTTT. Protein product: CASSARTSTDTQYF.